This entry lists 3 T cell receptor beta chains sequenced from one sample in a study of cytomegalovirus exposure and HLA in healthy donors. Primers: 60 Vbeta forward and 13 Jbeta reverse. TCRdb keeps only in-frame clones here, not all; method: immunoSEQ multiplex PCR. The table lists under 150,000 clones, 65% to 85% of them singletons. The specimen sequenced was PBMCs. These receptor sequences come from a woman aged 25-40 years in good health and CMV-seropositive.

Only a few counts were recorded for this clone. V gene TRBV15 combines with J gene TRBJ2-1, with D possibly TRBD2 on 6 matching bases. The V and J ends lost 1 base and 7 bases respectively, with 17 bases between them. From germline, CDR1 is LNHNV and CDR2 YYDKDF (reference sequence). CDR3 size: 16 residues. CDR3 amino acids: CATSRVFGGRINEQFF. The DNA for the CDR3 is TGTGCCACCAGCAGAGTCTTTGGGGGGAGGATAAATGAGCAGTTCTTC.

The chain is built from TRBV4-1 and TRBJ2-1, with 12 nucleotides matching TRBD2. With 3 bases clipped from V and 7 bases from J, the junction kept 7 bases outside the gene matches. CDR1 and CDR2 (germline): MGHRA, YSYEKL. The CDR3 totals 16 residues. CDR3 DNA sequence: TGCGCCAGCAGCCAGCAACTAGCGGGGGGTCTTAATGAGCAGTTCTTC. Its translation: CASSQQLAGGLNEQFF.

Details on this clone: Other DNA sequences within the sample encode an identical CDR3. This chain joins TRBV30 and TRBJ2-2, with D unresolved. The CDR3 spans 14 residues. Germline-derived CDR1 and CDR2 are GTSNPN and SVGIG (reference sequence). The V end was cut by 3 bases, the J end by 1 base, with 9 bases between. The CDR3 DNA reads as TGTGCCTGGAGAAGAGGAGTGAACACCGGGGAGCTGTTTTTT. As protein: CAWRRGVNTGELFF.